The 9 T cell receptor beta chains given below trace back to one sample, sequenced in a study of T cell repertoires in cytomegalovirus infection. Each CDR3 protein gets one entry after TCRdb re-called the reads with MiXCR. The sample yields 100,000 to 150,000 distinct CDR3 sequences, around 32% seen once. Which antigens these TCRs recognize remains unknown. The source was CD8+ T cells from cultured PBMCs, collected from culture after CMV antigen stimulation. Receptors originate from a human donor in good health (CMV status not recorded). Some clones in this sample may be carry-over from other donors' samples.

This clonotype appeared a single time. This rearrangement joins TRBV5-1 to TRBJ1-2; 7 nucleotides agree with TRBD1. Germline V lookup: CDR1 SGHRS, CDR2 YFSETQ. The V segment lost 4 bases and the J segment 0 bases; nucleotides outside the gene matches: 3. The CDR3 covers 14 residues. In DNA form, the CDR3 reads TGCGCCAGCAGCCACAGGGGCCCTAACTATGGCTACACCTTC. Amino acids: CASSHRGPNYGYTF.

This rearrangement joins TRBV4-1 to TRBJ2-5, with TRBD2 matching over 10 bases. Germline CDR1 reads MGHRA; CDR2 reads YSYEKL. V trimming: 2 bases; J trimming: 4 bases; junction bases outside the gene matches: 4. The length of the CDR3 is 15 residues. CDR3 residues: CASSQSGGAVETQYF. For the CDR3, the DNA is TGCGCCAGCAGCCAAAGCGGGGGGGCTGTAGAGACCCAGTACTTC.

The V and J genes are TRBV7-6 and TRBJ2-7; possible D gene TRBD1, 6 bases. Looked up from germline, CDR1 is SGHVS and CDR2 is FNYEAQ. CDR3 size: 13 residues. The V end was cut by 5 bases, the J end by 2 bases, with 10 bases between. The CDR3 region is CASSQGLPYEQYF. The CDR3 DNA reads TGTGCCAGCAGCCAGGGGCTACCCTACGAGCAGTACTTC.

This chain links TRBV12-5 with TRBJ1-5, with D perhaps TRBD1 (5 bases). Trimming left V 4 bases short and J 7 bases short, with 8 bases between. CDR1 is LGHNT and CDR2 is FRNRAP in the germline V gene. CDR3 length: 12 residues. DNA of the CDR3: TGTGCTAGTGGTTGGGGCATCCAGCCCCAGCATTTT. This sequence encodes CASGWGIQPQHF.

A few counts support this clonotype. This chain joins TRBV12-3 or TRBV12-4 and TRBJ2-7; no clear D. The CDR3 length is 12 residues. V was cut by 1 base and J by 7 bases, with 8 bases left in between. The CDR3: CASSLGVWEQYF. CDR3 in DNA: TGTGCCAGCAGTTTAGGGGTTTGGGAGCAGTACTTC.

There are many counts of this clonotype. This rearrangement joins TRBV7-2 to TRBJ2-3; tentative D call: TRBD2 (5 bases). The germline V gene encodes CDR1 SGHTA and CDR2 FQGNSA. Trimming left V 5 bases short and J 1 base short, with 13 bases between. The CDR3 extends over 15 amino acids. The CDR3: CASSLESGGTDTQYF. The CDR3, as DNA: TGTGCCAGCAGCCTGGAGTCCGGGGGCACAGATACGCAGTATTTT. The full variable domain, rest sourced from reference TRBV7-2 and TRBJ2-3, is GAGVSQSPSNKVTEKGKDVELRCDPISGHTALYWYRQSLGQGLEFLIYFQGNSAPDKSGLPSDRFSAERTGGSVSTLTIQRTQQEDSAVYLCASSLESGGTDTQYFGPGTRLTVL.

This clonotype was observed a few times. The J gene is TRBJ2-2, the V gene TRBV5-6; D gene unclear. V was shortened by 2 bases and J by 6 bases, with 17 bases between the two germline ends. Germline V gene lookup returns CDR1 SGHDT and CDR2 YYEEEE. This CDR3 region has 16 residues. The CDR3 coding sequence is TGTGCCAGCAGCTTAGTAGGGCTCCAGGCGTCCGGGGAGCTGTTTTTT. Its protein is CASSLVGLQASGELFF. The full variable domain, in which reference TRBV5-6 and TRBJ2-2 provide the parts outside the CDR3, is DAGVTQSPTHLIKTRGQQVTLRCSPKSGHDTVSWYQQALGQGPQFIFQYYEEEERQRGNFPDRFSGHQFPNYSSELNVNALLLGDSALYLCASSLVGLQASGELFFGEGSRLTVL.

The gene calls are TRBV7-6 and TRBJ2-1, with no clear D. Germline CDR1 is SGHVS and CDR2 is FNYEAQ. The CDR3 consists of 13 residues. Trimming removed 5 bases from V and 8 bases from J, with 13 bases in between. CDR3 DNA sequence: TGTGCCAGCAGCATCCTCCGCTTTGATGAGCAGTTCTTC. Translation: CASSILRFDEQFF.

The CDR3 sequence is CAISGSETGPYGYTF. CDR3 DNA: TGTGCCATCAGTGGATCGGAGACAGGGCCCTATGGCTACACCTTC. V and J are TRBV10-3 and TRBJ1-2, with TRBD1 matching over 7 bases. After removal of 4 bases from V and 4 bases from J, the junction contained 9 bases not matched to a gene. The CDR3 loop spans 15 amino acids. The germline V gene has CDR1 ENHRY and CDR2 SYGVKD.